This T cell receptor beta chain is drawn from a study of cytomegalovirus exposure and HLA in healthy donors. Across the study: Researchers previously reported finding 100 million or so unique TCR beta sequences from about 170 million T cells. Whole-study findings and limits: It was assumed in the presence/absence analyses that sequencing depth was roughly uniform across donors. TCR beta V segments were, for the most part, productive about 87% or about 30% of the time in an earlier analysis. Later analysis associated a missense DCLRE1C variant with TCR beta V- and J-gene trimming.

Use of 60 Vbeta and 13 Jbeta primers characterized the PCR. Repertoires were generated with immunoSEQ multiplex PCR, while TCRdb's copy carries only in-frame clones and drops some. Of under 150,000 clones in the sample, roughly 79% were seen once. As concerns this clone: The antigen is undetermined.

This CDR3 region has 14 residues. Trimming took 7 bases from V and 4 from J; bases not matched to a gene: 9. Germline V gene sequence: CDR1 SGDLS, CDR2 YYNGEE. This TCR was sampled from a woman aged 40 to 50 in good health and CMV-seropositive. This sequence joins TRBV9 and TRBJ1-2, with 8 bases fitting TRBD1. The specimen was PBMCs. The CDR3 is CASGGDRSFYGYTF. The CDR3 coding sequence is TGTGCCAGCGGCGGGGACAGGTCCTTCTATGGCTACACCTTC. Complete variable domain (other parts from reference TRBV9 and TRBJ1-2): DSGVTQTPKHLITATGQRVTLRCSPRSGDLSVYWYQQSLDQGLQFLIQYYNGEERAKGNILERFSAQQFPDLHSELNLSSLELGDSALYFCASGGDRSFYGYTFGSGTRLTVV.